This passage covers 26 T cell receptor beta chains from one sample sequenced in a study of response to subunit inactivated influenza vaccine. TCRdb fed the RT-PCR reads into MiXCR, producing one record per CDR3 protein. The repertoire consists of 610,000 or so distinct CDR3 sequences, with less than 15% occurring once and the leading ten covering roughly 11%. The material sequenced was PBMCs from blood, taken 12 days after vaccination. These TCRs come from a middle-aged man who received an inactivated influenza vaccine.

There are a few counts of this clonotype. The chain carries TRBV15 and TRBJ2-1, with 10 bases lining up with TRBD2. The germline V gene encodes CDR1 LNHNV and CDR2 YYDKDF (reference sequence). This CDR3 spans 17 amino acids. The V gene end was trimmed by 0 bases and the J gene end by 8 bases; junction bases not matched to a gene: 10. DNA of the CDR3: TGTGCCACCAGCAGAGATAGGGCTAGCGGGGGCGGGGATGAGCAGTTCTTC. Its translation is CATSRDRASGGGDEQFF.

The CDR3 DNA reads TGTGCCAGCAGTTTTAACGGGGGCTACGAGCAGTACTTC. It encodes CASSFNGGYEQYF. The rearrangement links TRBV27 to TRBJ2-7; possible D gene TRBD2, 6 bases. Trimming shortened V by 3 bases and J by 3 bases, and 9 bases separated the two germline ends. This CDR3 has 13 amino acids. Germline V gene lookup returns CDR1 MNHEY and CDR2 SMNVEV (reference sequence).

The chain employs TRBV5-1 and TRBJ2-3; D might be TRBD1 or TRBD2, each matching 5 bases. Germline loops: CDR1 SGHRS, CDR2 YFSETQ. Trimming cost V 1 base and J 2 bases, with 11 bases left between them. CDR3 size: 15 residues. CDR3 in amino acids: CASSLSWGITDTQYF. CDR3 coding DNA: TGCGCCAGCAGCTTGTCGTGGGGGATCACAGATACGCAGTATTTT.

In this sample, this clonotype turned up a few times. The chain combines TRBV12-3 or TRBV12-4 with TRBJ2-6; D is possibly TRBD1 (5 bases). This CDR3 spans 16 amino acids. Deletions cut 5 bases from V and 4 bases from J, with 15 bases between. CDR3 coding DNA: TGTGCCAGCAGTCGTACAGGAGCGATCGGGGCCAACGTCCTGACTTTC. Translating gives CASSRTGAIGANVLTF.

The chain recombines TRBV7-9 with TRBJ2-7; D gene unclear. This CDR3 contains 13 residues. With 1 base removed from V and 0 bases from J, the gap between germline ends came to 4 bases. Germline CDR1 reads SEHNR; CDR2 reads FQNEAQ (reference sequence). CDR3 in amino acids: CASSLDFSYEQYF. The CDR3 DNA reads TGTGCCAGCAGCTTAGATTTCTCCTACGAGCAGTACTTC.

This clonotype came up a few times. The chain couples TRBV7-2 to TRBJ2-1; TRBD2 might be the D (5 bases). This CDR3 has 15 residues. Germline V CDR1 and CDR2: SGHTA, FQGNSA. V was trimmed by 1 base and J by 7 bases, leaving 14 bases between them. The CDR3: CASSLESLGRNEQFF. CDR3 DNA: TGTGCCAGCAGCTTAGAGTCGCTGGGGAGAAATGAGCAGTTCTTC.

This clonotype showed up just a few times. The chain carries TRBV12-3 or TRBV12-4 and TRBJ2-5; 8 positions match TRBD1. There are 14 residues in the CDR3. With V trimmed by 6 bases and J by 2 bases, 5 bases remained unmatched. In DNA, the CDR3 is TGTGCCAGCAGAGTAGGACAGGGACAAGAGACCCAGTACTTC. Protein sequence: CASRVGQGQETQYF.

The V gene is TRBV7-9, the J gene TRBJ2-4; possible D gene TRBD1, 5 bases. CDR3 length: 16 amino acids. Germline CDR1 is SEHNR and CDR2 is FQNEAQ (reference sequence). Trimming removed 2 bases from V and 2 bases from J, with 13 bases in between. In nucleotides, the CDR3 is TGTGCCAGCAGCTTATCTCAGGGAATAACCAAAAACATTCAGTACTTC. It yields the protein CASSLSQGITKNIQYF.

This clonotype has more than one count but fewer than ten. The chain is built from TRBV24-1 and TRBJ2-1, with D perhaps given as TRBD1 or TRBD2 (5 bases each). Trimming left V 0 bases short and J 6 bases short, with 14 bases between. The CDR3 is made up of 16 amino acids. Germline V gene sequence: CDR1 KGHDR, CDR2 SFDVKD. The CDR3 protein is CATSDLDRWGSNEQFF. The DNA for the CDR3 is TGTGCCACCAGTGATTTGGACAGATGGGGGTCCAATGAGCAGTTCTTC.

The chain links TRBV14 to TRBJ2-1, with D perhaps TRBD2 (5 bases). Germline V gene data show CDR1 as SGHDN and CDR2 as FVKESK. Between the trimmed V and J ends, which lost 3 bases and 3 bases, there was a span of 15 bases. The CDR3 consists of 16 residues. The CDR3 loop reads CASSQPSSTDYNEQFF. The CDR3 coding sequence is TGTGCCAGCAGCCAGCCTAGCTCAACGGACTACAATGAGCAGTTCTTC.

The genes are TRBV29-1 and TRBJ2-7, with TRBD1 identical over 10 bases. The CDR3 is 13 residues long. With V trimmed by 6 bases and J by 3 bases, 5 bases remained unmatched. Germline assignment: CDR1 SQVTM and CDR2 ANQGSEA. CDR3 region: CSVTGTGVYEQYF. As DNA, the CDR3 is TGCAGCGTCACCGGGACAGGGGTCTACGAGCAGTACTTC.

J is TRBJ1-1 and V is TRBV29-1, with D possibly being TRBD1 (5 bases). CDR1 and CDR2 from the germline V gene are SQVTM and ANQGSEA. The CDR3 totals 14 residues. Trimming stripped 3 bases from V and 1 base from J, with 12 bases between. DNA for the CDR3: TGCAGCGTTGATCCCTGGGGGTGGAACACTGAAGCTTTCTTT. It translates to CSVDPWGWNTEAFF.

This clonotype was counted once. The chain links TRBV28 to TRBJ2-7; 9 bases align to TRBD2. The CDR3 extends over 15 amino acids. Germline CDR1 is MDHEN and CDR2 is SYDVKM. V trimming: 6 bases; J trimming: 1 base; junction bases outside the gene matches: 7. The DNA of the CDR3 is TGTGCCAGCAGAGGACTAGCGAGGCTATCCTACGAGCAGTACTTC. It specifies CASRGLARLSYEQYF. The complete variable domain, with remaining parts taken from reference TRBV28 and TRBJ2-7, reads DVKVTQSSRYLVKRTGEKVFLECVQDMDHENMFWYRQDPGLGLRLIYFSYDVKMKEKGDIPEGYSVSREKKERFSLILESASTNQTSMYLCASRGLARLSYEQYFGPGTRLTVT.

A few counts support this clonotype. This chain connects TRBV6-1 to TRBJ2-1; 7 bases align to TRBD1. V gave up 2 bases and J gave up 1 base; unmatched junction bases: 8. The CDR3 totals 17 residues. From germline, CDR1 is MNHNS and CDR2 SASEGT. The CDR3 DNA is TGTGCCAGCAGTGAATCTCGACCAGGGGGATCCTACAATGAGCAGTTCTTC. Protein sequence: CASSESRPGGSYNEQFF.

A few counts support this clonotype. This chain connects TRBV4-1 to TRBJ2-1, with 14 bases aligning to TRBD2. The CDR3 consists of 17 residues. In germline, CDR1 is MGHRA, CDR2 YSYEKL. The ends lost 7 bases at V and 9 bases at J; junction bases unmatched: 14. CDR3 nucleotides: TGCGCCAGCACCATGACTAGCGGGAGGGCCTCTGGTAGTGAGCAGTTCTTC. It specifies CASTMTSGRASGSEQFF.

This clonotype occurred a few times. One end of the junction does not line up with germline, which may come from a read error. The V call is TRBV5-1, the J call TRBJ2-3; D is possibly TRBD1 or TRBD2 (5 bases each). This CDR3 has 14 amino acids. Per the germline V gene, CDR1 is SGHRS and CDR2 is YFSETQ. CDR3 sequence reads: CASSWDRGKDRQYF. The DNA for the CDR3 is TGCGCCAGCAGCTGGGACCGCGGAAAAGATAGGCAGTATTTT.

The rearrangement uses TRBV5-1 and TRBJ2-3; D call uncertain. The V end was cut by 0 bases, the J end by 0 bases, with 8 bases between. CDR1 SGHRS and CDR2 YFSETQ come from the germline V gene. This CDR3 contains 15 residues. The CDR3 DNA reads TGCGCCAGCAGCTTGGCCGGAGTAAGCACAGATACGCAGTATTTT. This codes for CASSLAGVSTDTQYF.

This clonotype turned up a few times. This sequence joins TRBV5-1 and TRBJ1-1; 7 nucleotides line up with TRBD1. The CDR3 is 14 amino acids. Germline trimming cut 4 bases from V and 3 bases from J; bases unmatched to any gene: 6. Germline V gene sequence: CDR1 SGHRS, CDR2 YFSETQ. DNA of the CDR3: TGCGCCAGCAGCGTTGACAGGGTCGACACTGAAGCTTTCTTT. It specifies CASSVDRVDTEAFF.

This chain connects TRBV19 to TRBJ2-6; D is uncertain. CDR1 and CDR2 from the germline V gene are LNHDA and SQIVND (reference sequence). This CDR3 is 15 amino acids long. V was clipped by 7 bases and J by 0 bases, with 10 bases between them. CDR3 region: CASNSESSGANVLTF. CDR3 sequence (DNA): TGTGCCAGTAACAGCGAGAGCTCTGGGGCCAACGTCCTGACTTTC.

This clonotype showed up many times. This rearrangement joins TRBV9 to TRBJ1-1; D might be TRBD1 (6 bases). Germline V gene sequence: CDR1 SGDLS, CDR2 YYNGEE. CDR3 length: 13 amino acids. With 4 bases removed from V and 5 bases from J, the gap between germline ends came to 12 bases. The CDR3 DNA reads TGTGCCAGCAGCCCCGGGGGGCGGACTGAAGCTTTCTTT. This encodes CASSPGGRTEAFF.

This clonotype was counted only a few times. The DNA for the CDR3 is TGTGCCAGCAGTCGGGACAGGGGGCCGGGGAAGACCCAGTACTTC. Residues: CASSRDRGPGKTQYF. The J gene is TRBJ2-5, the V gene TRBV12-3 or TRBV12-4; 12 bases are shared with TRBD1. Losses at the gene ends were 5 bases for V and 6 bases for J; bases not matched to a gene: 7. The CDR3 runs to 15 residues.

This clonotype has more than one count but fewer than ten. J is TRBJ2-1 and V is TRBV28; D call uncertain. Trimming cost V 7 bases and J 7 bases, with 17 bases left between them. The CDR3 length is 14 residues. The V gene's germline CDR1 is MDHEN and CDR2 SYDVKM. CDR3 region: CASTLGTAQNEQFF. The CDR3 DNA follows: TGTGCCAGCACCTTGGGCACAGCTCAGAATGAGCAGTTCTTC.

This chain links TRBV28 with TRBJ2-5, with no clear D. This CDR3 has 11 amino acids. Trimming stripped 4 bases from V and 10 bases from J, with 10 bases between. Germline V gene data show CDR1 as MDHEN and CDR2 as SYDVKM. The CDR3 DNA is TGTGCCAGCAGTTCCGTTCGATACCAGTACTTC. This sequence encodes CASSSVRYQYF.

The chain employs TRBV20-1 and TRBJ2-7; no reliable D call. Germline CDR1 reads DFQATT; CDR2 reads SNEGSKA (reference sequence). Trimming removed 0 bases from V and 4 bases from J, with 13 bases in between. The CDR3 totals 14 residues. The CDR3 region has the DNA TGCAGTGCTAGAGATCTGAAGGCCGCATACGAGCAGTACTTC. Its translation is CSARDLKAAYEQYF.

The chain carries TRBV2 and TRBJ2-3, with unresolved D. The CDR3 length is 12 residues. Looked up from germline, CDR1 is SNHLY and CDR2 is FYNNEI. Between the trimmed V and J ends, which lost 8 bases and 5 bases, there was a span of 11 bases. CDR3 region: CASRFEGDTQYF. CDR3 sequence (DNA): TGTGCCAGCCGGTTCGAAGGAGATACGCAGTATTTT.

V gene TRBV5-1 combines with J gene TRBJ2-1; TRBD1 might be the D (7 bases). Trimming took off 0 bases at V and 6 bases at J, with 13 bases between the two ends. The CDR3 spans 15 residues. Germline assignment: CDR1 SGHRS and CDR2 YFSETQ. CDR3 amino acids: CASSLAGDSRNEQFF. CDR3 bases: TGCGCCAGCAGCTTGGCGGGGGACAGTCGCAATGAGCAGTTCTTC. Looking up the rest from reference TRBV5-1 and TRBJ2-1 gives the full variable domain: KAGVTQTPRYLIKTRGQQVTLSCSPISGHRSVSWYQQTPGQGLQFLFEYFSETQRNKGNFPGRFSGRQFSNSRSEMNVSTLELGDSALYLCASSLAGDSRNEQFFGPGTRLTVL.